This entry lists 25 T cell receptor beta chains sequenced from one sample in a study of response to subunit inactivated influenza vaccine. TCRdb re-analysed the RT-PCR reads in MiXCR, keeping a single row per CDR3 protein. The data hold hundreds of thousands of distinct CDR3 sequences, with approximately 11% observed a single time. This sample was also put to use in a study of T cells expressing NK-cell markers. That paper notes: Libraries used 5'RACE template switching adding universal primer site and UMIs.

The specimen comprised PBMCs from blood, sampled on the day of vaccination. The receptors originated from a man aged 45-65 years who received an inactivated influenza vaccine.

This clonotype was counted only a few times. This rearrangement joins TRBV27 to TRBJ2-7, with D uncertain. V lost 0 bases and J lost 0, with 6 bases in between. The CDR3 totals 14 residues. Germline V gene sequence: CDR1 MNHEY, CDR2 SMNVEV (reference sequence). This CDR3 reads CASSLSIHSYEQYF. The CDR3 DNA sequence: TGTGCCAGCAGTTTATCAATCCACTCCTACGAGCAGTACTTC.

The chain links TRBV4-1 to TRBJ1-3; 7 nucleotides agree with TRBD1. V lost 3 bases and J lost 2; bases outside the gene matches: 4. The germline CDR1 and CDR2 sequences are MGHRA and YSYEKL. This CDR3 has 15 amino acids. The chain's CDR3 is CASSQLDRAGNTIYF. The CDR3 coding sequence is TGCGCCAGCAGCCAGCTAGACAGGGCTGGAAACACCATATATTTT.

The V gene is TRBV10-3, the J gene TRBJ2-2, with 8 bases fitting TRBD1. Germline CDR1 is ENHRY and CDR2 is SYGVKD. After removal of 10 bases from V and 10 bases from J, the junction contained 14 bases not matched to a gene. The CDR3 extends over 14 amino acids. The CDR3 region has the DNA TGTGCCACAGGACAGGGAAATACCTTTGAGGAGCTGTTTTTT. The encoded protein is CATGQGNTFEELFF.

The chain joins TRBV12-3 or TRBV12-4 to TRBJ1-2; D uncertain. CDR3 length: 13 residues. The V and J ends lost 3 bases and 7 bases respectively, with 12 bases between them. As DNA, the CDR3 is TGTGCCAGCAGTTTTTTAGGGAAGAGTGGCTACACCTTC. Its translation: CASSFLGKSGYTF.

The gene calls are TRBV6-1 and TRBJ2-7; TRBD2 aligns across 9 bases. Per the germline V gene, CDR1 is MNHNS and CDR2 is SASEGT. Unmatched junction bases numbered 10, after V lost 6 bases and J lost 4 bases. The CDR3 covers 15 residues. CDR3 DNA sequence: TGTGCCAGCAGAAAGGGACTAGCAGTTTTGTACGAGCAGTACTTC. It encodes CASRKGLAVLYEQYF.

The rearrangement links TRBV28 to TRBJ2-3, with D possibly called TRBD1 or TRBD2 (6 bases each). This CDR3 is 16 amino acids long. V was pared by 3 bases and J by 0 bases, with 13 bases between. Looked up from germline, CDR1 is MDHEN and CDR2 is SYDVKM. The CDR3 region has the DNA TGTGCCAGCAGTTTCCTGAGGGGGGCTAGCACAGATACGCAGTATTTT. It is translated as CASSFLRGASTDTQYF.

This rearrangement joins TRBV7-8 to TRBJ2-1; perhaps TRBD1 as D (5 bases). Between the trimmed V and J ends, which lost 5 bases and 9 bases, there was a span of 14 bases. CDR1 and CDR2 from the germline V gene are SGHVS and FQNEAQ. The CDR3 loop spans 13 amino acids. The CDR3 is CASSTGHVGEQFF. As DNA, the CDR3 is TGTGCCAGCAGCACCGGACACGTCGGTGAGCAGTTCTTC.

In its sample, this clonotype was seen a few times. DNA of the CDR3: TGCGCCAGCAGCTTTCTTACGGAGGCCTACGAGCAGTACTTC. Residues: CASSFLTEAYEQYF. The rearrangement uses TRBV5-1 and TRBJ2-7; tentatively, D is TRBD2 (5 bases). Trimming left V 2 bases short and J 2 bases short, with 11 bases between. Germline CDR1 SGHRS, CDR2 YFSETQ. CDR3 length equals 14 residues. The complete variable domain, with remaining parts taken from reference TRBV5-1 and TRBJ2-7, reads KAGVTQTPRYLIKTRGQQVTLSCSPISGHRSVSWYQQTPGQGLQFLFEYFSETQRNKGNFPGRFSGRQFSNSRSEMNVSTLELGDSALYLCASSFLTEAYEQYFGPGTRLTVT.

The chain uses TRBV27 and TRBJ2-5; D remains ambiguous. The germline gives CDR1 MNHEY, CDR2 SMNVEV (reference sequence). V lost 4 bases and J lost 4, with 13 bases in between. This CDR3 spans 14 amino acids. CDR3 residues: CASSYGPSVETQYF. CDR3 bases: TGTGCCAGCAGTTATGGCCCGAGCGTAGAGACCCAGTACTTC.

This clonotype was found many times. CDR3 amino acids: CASSSTGQGNTEAFF. The CDR3 DNA sequence: TGTGCCAGCAGTTCGACGGGACAGGGGAACACTGAAGCTTTCTTT. The rearrangement joins TRBV28 to TRBJ1-1; 9 nucleotides align to TRBD1. CDR1 is MDHEN and CDR2 is SYDVKM in the germline V gene. The CDR3 length is 15 residues. V was clipped by 4 bases and J by 1 base; unmatched bases: 4.

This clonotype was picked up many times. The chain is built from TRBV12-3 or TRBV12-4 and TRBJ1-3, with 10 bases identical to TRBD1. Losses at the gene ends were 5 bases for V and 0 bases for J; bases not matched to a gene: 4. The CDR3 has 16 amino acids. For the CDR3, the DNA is TGTGCCAGCAGTCCTCGGGACAGGGGCTCTGGAAACACCATATATTTT. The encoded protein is CASSPRDRGSGNTIYF.

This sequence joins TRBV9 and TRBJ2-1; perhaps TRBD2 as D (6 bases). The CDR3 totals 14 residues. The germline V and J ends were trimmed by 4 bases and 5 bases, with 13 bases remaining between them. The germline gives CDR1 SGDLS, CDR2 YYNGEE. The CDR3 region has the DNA TGTGCCAGCAGCCCGGGACTCAAAGACAATGAGCAGTTCTTC. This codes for CASSPGLKDNEQFF.

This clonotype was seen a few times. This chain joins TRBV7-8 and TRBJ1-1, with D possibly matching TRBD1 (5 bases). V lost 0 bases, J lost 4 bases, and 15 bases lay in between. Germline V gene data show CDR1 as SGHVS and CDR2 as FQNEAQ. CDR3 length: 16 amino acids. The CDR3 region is CASSLALGGLSTEAFF. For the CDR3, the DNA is TGTGCCAGCAGCTTAGCGCTGGGGGGGTTGAGCACTGAAGCTTTCTTT.

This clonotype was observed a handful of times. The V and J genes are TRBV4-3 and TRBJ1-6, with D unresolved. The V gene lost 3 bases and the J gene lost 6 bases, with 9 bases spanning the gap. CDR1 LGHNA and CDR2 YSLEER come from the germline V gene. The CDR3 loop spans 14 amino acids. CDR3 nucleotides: TGCGCCAGCAGCCAGGACCCGGCTAATTCACCCCTCCACTTT. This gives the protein CASSQDPANSPLHF.

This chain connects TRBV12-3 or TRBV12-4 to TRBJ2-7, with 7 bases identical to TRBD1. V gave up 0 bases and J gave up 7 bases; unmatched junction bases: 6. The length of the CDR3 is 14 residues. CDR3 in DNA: TGTGCCAGCAGTTTAGCCGGGACAGCCGAAGAGCAGTACTTC. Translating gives CASSLAGTAEEQYF.

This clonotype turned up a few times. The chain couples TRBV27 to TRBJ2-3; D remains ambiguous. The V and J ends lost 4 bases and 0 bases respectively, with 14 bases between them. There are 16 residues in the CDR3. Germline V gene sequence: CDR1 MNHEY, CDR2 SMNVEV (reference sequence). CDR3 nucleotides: TGTGCCAGCAGTTCCTTGGATTGGCGGAGCACAGATACGCAGTATTTT. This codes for CASSSLDWRSTDTQYF.

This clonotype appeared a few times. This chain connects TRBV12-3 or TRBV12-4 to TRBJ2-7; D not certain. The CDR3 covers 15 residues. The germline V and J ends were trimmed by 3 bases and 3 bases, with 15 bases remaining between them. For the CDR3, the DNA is TGTGCCAGCAGTTTCGAGTCGGGCGGAAACTACGAGCAGTACTTC. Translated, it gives CASSFESGGNYEQYF.

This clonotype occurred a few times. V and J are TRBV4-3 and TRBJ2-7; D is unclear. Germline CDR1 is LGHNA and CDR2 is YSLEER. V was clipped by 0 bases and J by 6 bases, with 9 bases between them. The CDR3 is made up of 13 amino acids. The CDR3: CASSQDMDAEQYF. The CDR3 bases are TGCGCCAGCAGCCAAGATATGGACGCCGAGCAGTACTTC.

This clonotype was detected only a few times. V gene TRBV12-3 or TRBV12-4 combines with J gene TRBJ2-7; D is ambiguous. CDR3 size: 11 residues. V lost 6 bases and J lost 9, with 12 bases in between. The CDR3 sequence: CASSTTQWQYF. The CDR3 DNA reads TGTGCCAGCAGCACGACCCAGTGGCAGTACTTC.

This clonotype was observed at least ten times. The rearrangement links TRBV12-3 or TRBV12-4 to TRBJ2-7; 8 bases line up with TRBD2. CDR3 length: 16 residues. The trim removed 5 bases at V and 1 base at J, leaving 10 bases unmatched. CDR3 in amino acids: CASSVVAGLVSYEQYF. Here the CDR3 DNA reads TGTGCCAGCAGTGTAGTAGCGGGATTAGTTTCCTACGAGCAGTACTTC.

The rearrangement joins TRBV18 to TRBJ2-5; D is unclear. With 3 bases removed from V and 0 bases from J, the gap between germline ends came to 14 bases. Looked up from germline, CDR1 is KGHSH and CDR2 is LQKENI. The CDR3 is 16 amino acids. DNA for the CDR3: TGTGCCAGCTCACCTGGCCAGCAGCTGTACCAAGAGACCCAGTACTTC. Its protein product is CASSPGQQLYQETQYF.

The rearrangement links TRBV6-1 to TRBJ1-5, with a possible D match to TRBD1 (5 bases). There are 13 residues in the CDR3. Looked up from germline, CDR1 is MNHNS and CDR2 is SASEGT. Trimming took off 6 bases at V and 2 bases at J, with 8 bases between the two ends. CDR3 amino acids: CASRRGGNQPQHF. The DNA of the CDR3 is TGTGCCAGCAGGAGGGGAGGCAATCAGCCCCAGCATTTT.

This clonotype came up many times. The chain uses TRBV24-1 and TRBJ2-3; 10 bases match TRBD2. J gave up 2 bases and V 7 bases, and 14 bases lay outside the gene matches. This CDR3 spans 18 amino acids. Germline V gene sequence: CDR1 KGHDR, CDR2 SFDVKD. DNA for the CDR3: TGTGCCACCAGCTCTACTAGCGGGGCCGAACGGATCACAGATACGCAGTATTTT. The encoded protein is CATSSTSGAERITDTQYF.

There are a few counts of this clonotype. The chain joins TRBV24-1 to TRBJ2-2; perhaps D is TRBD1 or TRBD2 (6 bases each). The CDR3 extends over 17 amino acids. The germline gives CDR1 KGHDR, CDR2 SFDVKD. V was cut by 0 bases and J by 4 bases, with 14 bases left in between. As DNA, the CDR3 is TGTGCCACCAGTGATTTGCTAGAAGGGGGGAGCACCGGGGAGCTGTTTTTT. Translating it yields CATSDLLEGGSTGELFF.

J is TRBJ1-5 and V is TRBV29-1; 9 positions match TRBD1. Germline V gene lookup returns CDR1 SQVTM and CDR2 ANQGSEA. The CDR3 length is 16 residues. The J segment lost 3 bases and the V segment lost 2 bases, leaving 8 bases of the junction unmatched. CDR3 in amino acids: CSVEFNTGGYNQPQHF. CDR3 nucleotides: TGCAGCGTTGAATTCAACACAGGGGGCTACAATCAGCCCCAGCATTTT.